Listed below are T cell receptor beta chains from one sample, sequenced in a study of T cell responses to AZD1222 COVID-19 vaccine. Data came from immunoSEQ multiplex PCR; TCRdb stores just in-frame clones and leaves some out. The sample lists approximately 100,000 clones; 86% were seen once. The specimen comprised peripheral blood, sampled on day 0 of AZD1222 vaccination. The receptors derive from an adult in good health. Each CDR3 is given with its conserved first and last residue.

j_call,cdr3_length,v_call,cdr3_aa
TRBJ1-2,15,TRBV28,CASSLGTGFRYGYTF
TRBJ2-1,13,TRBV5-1,CASNTDSNNEQFF
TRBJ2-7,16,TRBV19,CASSKAGGSNSYEQYF
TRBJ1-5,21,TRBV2,CASSGGDRGLHFPYSNQPQHF
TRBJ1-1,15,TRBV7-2,CASSTNGGAGTEAFF
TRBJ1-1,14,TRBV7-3,CASSRNGGGTEAFF
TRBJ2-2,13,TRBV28,CASSRQATGELFF
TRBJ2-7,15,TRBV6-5,CASSSPGQVYYEQYF
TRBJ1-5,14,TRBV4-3,CASSQDRGYEPQHF
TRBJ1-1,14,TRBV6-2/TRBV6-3,CASSTTGGGTEAFF
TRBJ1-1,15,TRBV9,CASSGGTGGNTEAFF
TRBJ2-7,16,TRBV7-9,CASSPSGGWATYEQYF
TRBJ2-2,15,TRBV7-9,CASSLAGGNTGELFF
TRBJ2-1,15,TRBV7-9,CASSSRSGRKDEQFF
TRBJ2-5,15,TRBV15,CATSREGQGIETQYF
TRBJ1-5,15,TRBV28,CASSPGQYSNQPQHF
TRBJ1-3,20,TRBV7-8,CASSKRTLRGPSNSGNTIYF
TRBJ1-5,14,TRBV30,CAWDFGGGDQPQHF
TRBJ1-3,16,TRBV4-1,CASSEGQGALGNTIYF
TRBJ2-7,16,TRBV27,CASSSGLAGGSGEQYF
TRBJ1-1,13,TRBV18,CASSPGFKGEAFF
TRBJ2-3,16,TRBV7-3,CASSVRLVTSTDTQYF
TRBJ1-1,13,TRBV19,CASSQNRHTEAFF
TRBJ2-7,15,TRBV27,CASTLRTVLPYEQYF
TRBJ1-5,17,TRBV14,CASSQRDRTDSNQPQHF
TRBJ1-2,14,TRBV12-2,CASRRSQRGRGYTF
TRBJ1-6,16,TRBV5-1,CASSFNLDRGSSPLHF
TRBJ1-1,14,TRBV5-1,CASSSTLMNTEAFF
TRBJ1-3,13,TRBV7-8,CATARGAGNTIYF
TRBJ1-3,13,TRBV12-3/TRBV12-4,CASTARGGTTIYF
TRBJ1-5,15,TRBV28,CASSLGQGSNQPQHF
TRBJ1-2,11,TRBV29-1,CSVQVYYGYTF
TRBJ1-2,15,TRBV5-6,CASSLAGPSSYGYTF
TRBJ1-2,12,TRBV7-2,CASSPLDYGYTF
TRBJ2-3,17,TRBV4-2,CASSQDRASGSTDTQYF
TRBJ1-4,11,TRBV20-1,CSARVGEKLFF
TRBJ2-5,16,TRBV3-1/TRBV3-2,CASSQEGTGVGETQYF
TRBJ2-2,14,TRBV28,CASSPPAGTGELFF